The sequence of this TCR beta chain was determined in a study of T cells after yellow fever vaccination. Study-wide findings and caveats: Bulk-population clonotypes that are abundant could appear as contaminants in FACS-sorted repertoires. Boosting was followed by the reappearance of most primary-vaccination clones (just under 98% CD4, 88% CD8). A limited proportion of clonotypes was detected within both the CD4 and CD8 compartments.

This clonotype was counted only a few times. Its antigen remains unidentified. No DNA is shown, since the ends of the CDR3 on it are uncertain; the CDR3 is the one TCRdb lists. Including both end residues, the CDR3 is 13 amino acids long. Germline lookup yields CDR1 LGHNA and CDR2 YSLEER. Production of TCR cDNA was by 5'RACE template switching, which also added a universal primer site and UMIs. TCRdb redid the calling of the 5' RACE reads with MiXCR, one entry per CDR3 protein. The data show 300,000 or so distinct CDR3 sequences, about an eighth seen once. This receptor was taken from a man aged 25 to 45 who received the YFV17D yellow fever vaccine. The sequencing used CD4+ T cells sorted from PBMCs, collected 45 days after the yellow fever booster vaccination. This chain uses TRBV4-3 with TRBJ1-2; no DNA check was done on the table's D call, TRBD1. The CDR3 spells CASSQVGTGATTF.